This T cell receptor beta chain is drawn from a study of regulatory T cells in long-lasting Graves disease. Whole-study findings and limits: For persistent Graves' patients, TCR diversity was lower than for newly diagnosed ones. Thyroid tissue went unstudied; only peripheral blood was examined.

Time point given: newly diagnosed GD, antithyroid drugs for less than 3 months. From PBMCs, RNA was extracted and then used to make the TCR library. In its sample, this clonotype was seen many times. Its cognate antigen is unknown. Through Arm-PCR of CDR3 regions and iRepertoire HTBI primers, TCR beta libraries were built. TCRdb fed the multiplex PCR reads into MiXCR, producing one record per CDR3 protein. In the table there are around 450,000 distinct CDR3 sequences, 15% of which are singletons. There are 14 residues in the CDR3. CDR1 is MNHNS and CDR2 is SASEGT in the germline V gene. Trimming cost V 6 bases and J 1 base, with 13 bases left between them. This sample was also put to use in a study of T cells in Graves' hyperthyroidism and ophthalmopathy. From that study: A set of HTBI primers served as the primers for a first-round RT-PCR of the TCR CDR3.

The source material was peripheral blood mononuclear cells (PBMCs), sampled at new diagnosis, from a patient treated with antithyroid drugs. The chain combines TRBV6-1 with TRBJ2-7; D is uncertain. The clonotype was recovered from a woman in her 30s with Graves disease. CDR3 bases: TGTGCCAGCAGCAATCCCCTGCGGTCCTACGAGCAGTACTTC. Translation gives CASSNPLRSYEQYF.